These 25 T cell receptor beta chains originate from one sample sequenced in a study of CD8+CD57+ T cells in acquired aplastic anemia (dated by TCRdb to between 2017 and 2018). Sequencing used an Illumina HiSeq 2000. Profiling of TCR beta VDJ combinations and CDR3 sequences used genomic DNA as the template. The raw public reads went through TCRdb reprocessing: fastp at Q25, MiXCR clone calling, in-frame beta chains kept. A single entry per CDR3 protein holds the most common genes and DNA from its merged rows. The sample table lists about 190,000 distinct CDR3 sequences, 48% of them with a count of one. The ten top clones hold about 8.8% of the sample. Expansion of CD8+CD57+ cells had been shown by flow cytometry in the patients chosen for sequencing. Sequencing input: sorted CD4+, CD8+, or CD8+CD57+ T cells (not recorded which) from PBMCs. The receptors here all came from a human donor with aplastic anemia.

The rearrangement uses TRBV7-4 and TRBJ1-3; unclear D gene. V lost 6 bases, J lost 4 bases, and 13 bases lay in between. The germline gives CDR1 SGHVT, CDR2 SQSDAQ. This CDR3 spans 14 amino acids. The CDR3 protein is CASRGLAGGNTIYF. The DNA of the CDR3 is TGTGCCAGCAGAGGGCTAGCGGGAGGAAACACCATATATTTT.

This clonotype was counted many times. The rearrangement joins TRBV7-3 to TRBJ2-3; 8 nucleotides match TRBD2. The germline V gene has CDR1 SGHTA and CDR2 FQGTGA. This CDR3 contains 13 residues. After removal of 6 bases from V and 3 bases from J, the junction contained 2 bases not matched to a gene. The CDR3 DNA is TGTGCCAGCAGTAGCGGGACGACAGATACGCAGTATTTT. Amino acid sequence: CASSSGTTDTQYF.

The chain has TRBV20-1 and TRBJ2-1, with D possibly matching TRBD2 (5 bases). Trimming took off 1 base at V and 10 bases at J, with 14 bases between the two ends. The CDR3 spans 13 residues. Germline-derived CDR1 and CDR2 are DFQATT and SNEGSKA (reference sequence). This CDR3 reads CSARGENGREQFF. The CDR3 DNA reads TGCAGTGCTAGAGGGGAGAACGGGCGGGAGCAGTTCTTC.

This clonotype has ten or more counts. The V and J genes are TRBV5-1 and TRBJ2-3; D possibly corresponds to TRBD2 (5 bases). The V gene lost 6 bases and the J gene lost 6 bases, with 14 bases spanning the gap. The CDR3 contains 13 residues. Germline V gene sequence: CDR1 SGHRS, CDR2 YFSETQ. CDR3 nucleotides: TGCGCCAGCACCACGCCGGGAAGGGATACGCAGTATTTT. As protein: CASTTPGRDTQYF.

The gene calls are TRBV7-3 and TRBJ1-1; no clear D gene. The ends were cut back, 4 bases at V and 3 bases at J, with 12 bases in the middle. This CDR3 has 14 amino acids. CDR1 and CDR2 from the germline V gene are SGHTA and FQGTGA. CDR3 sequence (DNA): TGTGCCAGCAGCTCCTCGCACGGCGACACTGAAGCTTTCTTT. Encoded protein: CASSSSHGDTEAFF.

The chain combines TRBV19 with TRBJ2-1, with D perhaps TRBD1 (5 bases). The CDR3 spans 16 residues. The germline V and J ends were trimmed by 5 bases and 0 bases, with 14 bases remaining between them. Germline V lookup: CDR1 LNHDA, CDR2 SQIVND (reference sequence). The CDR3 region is CASSVLQGASYNEQFF. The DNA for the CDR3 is TGTGCCAGTAGTGTCCTCCAAGGGGCCTCCTACAATGAGCAGTTCTTC.

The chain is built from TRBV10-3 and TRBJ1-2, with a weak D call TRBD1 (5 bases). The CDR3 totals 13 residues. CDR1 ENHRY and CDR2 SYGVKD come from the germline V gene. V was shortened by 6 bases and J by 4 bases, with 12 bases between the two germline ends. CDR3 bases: TGTGCCATCAGAGGTTGGGGGGGCTATGGCTACACCTTC. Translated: CAIRGWGGYGYTF.

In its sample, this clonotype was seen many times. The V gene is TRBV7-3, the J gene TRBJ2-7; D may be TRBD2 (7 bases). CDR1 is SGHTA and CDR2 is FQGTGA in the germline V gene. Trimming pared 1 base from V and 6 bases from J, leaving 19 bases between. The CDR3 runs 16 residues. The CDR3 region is CASSLKGGAGVPEQYF. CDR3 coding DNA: TGTGCCAGCAGCTTAAAGGGGGGGGCGGGAGTACCCGAGCAGTACTTC.

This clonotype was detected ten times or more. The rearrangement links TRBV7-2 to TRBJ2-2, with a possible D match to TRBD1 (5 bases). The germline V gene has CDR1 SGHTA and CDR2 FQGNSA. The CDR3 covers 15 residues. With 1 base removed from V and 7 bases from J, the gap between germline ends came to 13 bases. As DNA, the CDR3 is TGTGCCAGCAGCTTAGTGCACAAGGGGCACGGGGAGCTGTTTTTT. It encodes CASSLVHKGHGELFF.

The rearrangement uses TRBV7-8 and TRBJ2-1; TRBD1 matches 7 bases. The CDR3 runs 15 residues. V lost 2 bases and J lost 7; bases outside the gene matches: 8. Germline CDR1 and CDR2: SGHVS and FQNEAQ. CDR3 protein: CASSLKGQTGNEQFF. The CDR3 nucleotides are TGTGCCAGCAGCTTAAAGGGACAGACGGGGAATGAGCAGTTCTTC. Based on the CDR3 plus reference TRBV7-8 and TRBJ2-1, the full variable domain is GAGVSQSPRYKVAKRGQDVALRCDPISGHVSLFWYQQALGQGPEFLTYFQNEAQLDKSGLPSDRFFAERPEGSVSTLKIQRTQQEDSAVYLCASSLKGQTGNEQFFGPGTRLTVL.

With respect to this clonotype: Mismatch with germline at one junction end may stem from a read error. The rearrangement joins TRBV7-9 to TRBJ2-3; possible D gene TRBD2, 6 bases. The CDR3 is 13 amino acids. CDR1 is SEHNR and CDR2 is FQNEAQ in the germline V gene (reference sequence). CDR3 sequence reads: CASSAGYTDTQYF. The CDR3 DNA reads TGCGCCAGCAGCGCGGGGTACACAGATACGCAGTATTTT. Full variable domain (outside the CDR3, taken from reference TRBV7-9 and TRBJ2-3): DTGVSQNPRHKITKRGQNVTFRCDPISEHNRLYWYRQTLGQGPEFLTYFQNEAQLEKSRLLSDRFSAERPKGSFSTLEIQRTEQGDSAMYLCASSAGYTDTQYFGPGTRLTVL.

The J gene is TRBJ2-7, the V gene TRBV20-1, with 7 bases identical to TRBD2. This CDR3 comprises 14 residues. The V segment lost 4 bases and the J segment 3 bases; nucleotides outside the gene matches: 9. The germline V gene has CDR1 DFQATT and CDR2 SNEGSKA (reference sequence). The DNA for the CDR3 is TGCAGTGCTATCCGATTGACGGGGGGCTACGAGCAGTACTTC. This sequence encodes CSAIRLTGGYEQYF.

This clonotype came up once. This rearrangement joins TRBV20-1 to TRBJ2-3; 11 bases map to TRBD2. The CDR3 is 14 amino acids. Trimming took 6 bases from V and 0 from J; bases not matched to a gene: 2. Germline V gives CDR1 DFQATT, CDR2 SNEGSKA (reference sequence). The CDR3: CSARTSGSTDTQYF. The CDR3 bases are TGCAGTGCGCGGACTAGCGGGAGCACAGATACGCAGTATTTT.

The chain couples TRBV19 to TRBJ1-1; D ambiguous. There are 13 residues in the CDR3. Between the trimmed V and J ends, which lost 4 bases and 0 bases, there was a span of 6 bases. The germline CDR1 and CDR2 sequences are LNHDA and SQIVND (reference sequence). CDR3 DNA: TGTGCCAGTAGTAACCGGATGAACACTGAAGCTTTCTTT. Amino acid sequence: CASSNRMNTEAFF.

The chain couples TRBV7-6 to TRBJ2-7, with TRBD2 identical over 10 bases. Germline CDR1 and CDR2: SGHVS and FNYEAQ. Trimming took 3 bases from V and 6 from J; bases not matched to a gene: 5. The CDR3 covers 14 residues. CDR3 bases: TGTGCCAGCAGCTTCAGCGGGGGGGCCCTCGAGCAGTACTTC. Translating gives CASSFSGGALEQYF.

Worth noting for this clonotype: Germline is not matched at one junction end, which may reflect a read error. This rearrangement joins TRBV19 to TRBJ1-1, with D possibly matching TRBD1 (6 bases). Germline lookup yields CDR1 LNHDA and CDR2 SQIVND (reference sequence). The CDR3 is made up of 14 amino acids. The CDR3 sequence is CASSILQGGTEAPF. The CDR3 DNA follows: TGTGCCAGTAGTATCTTACAGGGTGGAACTGAAGCTCCCTTT.

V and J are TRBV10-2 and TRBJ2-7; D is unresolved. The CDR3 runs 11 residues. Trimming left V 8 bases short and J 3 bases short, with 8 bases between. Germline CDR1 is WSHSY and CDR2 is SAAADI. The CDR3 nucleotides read TGCGCCAGCCGGCGCAGCTACGAGCAGTACTTC. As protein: CASRRSYEQYF.

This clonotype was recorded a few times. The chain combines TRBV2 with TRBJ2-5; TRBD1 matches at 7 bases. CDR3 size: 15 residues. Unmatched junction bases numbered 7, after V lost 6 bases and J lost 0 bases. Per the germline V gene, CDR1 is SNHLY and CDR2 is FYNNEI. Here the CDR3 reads CASSPLTGNQETQYF. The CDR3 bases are TGTGCCAGCAGCCCATTGACAGGGAACCAAGAGACCCAGTACTTC.

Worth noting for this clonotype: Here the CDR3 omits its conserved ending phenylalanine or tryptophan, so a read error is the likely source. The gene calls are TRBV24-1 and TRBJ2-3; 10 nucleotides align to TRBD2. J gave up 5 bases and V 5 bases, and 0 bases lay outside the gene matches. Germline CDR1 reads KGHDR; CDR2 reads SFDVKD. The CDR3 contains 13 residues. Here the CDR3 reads CATSVAGGDTQYL. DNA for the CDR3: TGTGCCACCAGTGTAGCGGGAGGAGATACGCAGTATCTT.

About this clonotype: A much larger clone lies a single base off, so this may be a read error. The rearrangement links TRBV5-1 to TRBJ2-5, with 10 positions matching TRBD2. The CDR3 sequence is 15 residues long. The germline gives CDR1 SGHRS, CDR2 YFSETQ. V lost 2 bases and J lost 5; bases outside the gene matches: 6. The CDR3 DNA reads TGCGCCAGCAGCTTCCTAGCGGGAGAGGGGGAGACCCAGTACTTC. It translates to CASSFLAGEGETQYF.

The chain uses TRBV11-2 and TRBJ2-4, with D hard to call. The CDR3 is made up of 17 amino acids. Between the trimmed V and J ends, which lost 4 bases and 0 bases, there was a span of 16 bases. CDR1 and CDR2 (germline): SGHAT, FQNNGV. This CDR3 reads CASSYGVLRQAKNIQYF. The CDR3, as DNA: TGTGCCAGCAGCTACGGTGTCCTCCGGCAAGCCAAAAACATTCAGTACTTC.

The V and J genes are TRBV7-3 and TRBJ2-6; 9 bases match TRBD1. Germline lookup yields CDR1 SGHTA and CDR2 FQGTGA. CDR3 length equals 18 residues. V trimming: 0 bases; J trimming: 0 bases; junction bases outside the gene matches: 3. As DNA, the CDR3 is TGTGCCAGCAGCTTAACGGGACAGGGCCCCTCTGGGGCCAACGTCCTGACTTTC. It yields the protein CASSLTGQGPSGANVLTF.

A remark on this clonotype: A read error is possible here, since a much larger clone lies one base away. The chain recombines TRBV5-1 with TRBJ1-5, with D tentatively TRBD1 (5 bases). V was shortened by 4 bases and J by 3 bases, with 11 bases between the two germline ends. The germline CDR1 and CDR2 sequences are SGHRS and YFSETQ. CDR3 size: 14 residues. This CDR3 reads CASSRDGDNQPQHF. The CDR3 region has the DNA TGCGCCAGCAGCAGGGACGGAGACAATCAGCCCCAGCATTTT.

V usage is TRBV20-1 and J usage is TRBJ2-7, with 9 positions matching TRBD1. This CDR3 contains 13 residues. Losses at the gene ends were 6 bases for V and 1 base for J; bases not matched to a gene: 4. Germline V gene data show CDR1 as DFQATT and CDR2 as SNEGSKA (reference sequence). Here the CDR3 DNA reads TGCAGTGCCGAGGGACAGGGATCCTACGAGCAGTACTTC. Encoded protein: CSAEGQGSYEQYF.

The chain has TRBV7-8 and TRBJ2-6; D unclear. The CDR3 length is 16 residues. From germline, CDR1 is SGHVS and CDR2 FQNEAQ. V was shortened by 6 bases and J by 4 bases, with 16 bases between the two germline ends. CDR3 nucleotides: TGTGCCAGCAGACTACAGATTGTGGCGGGGGCCAACGTCCTGACTTTC. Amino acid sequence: CASRLQIVAGANVLTF.